The 26 T cell receptor beta chains below come from one sample, sequenced in a study of OX40 agonist ivuxolimab in advanced cancers. Profiled with immunoSEQ multiplex PCR; TCRdb holds only in-frame clones, not every one. The sample includes fewer than 80,000 clones, approximately 84% of them seen just once. The sample here was CD4+ or CD8+ T cells sorted from blood, taken in a trial of the OX40 agonist ivuxolimab. The receptors shown here come from an adult with an advanced solid tumor such as melanoma, head and neck, liver or kidney cancer.

The chain joins TRBV6-5 to TRBJ1-1; maybe TRBD1 (6 bases). The length of the CDR3 is 12 residues. Germline V lookup: CDR1 MNHEY, CDR2 SVGAGI. V gave up 9 bases and J gave up 4 bases, with 12 bases separating them. CDR3 residues: CARLRGPTEAFF. The CDR3 coding sequence is TGTGCCAGATTGCGGGGGCCCACTGAAGCTTTCTTT.

The chain couples TRBV2 to TRBJ2-5; tentative D call: TRBD1 (6 bases). Trimming removed 4 bases from V and 2 bases from J, with 11 bases in between. From germline, CDR1 is SNHLY and CDR2 FYNNEI. The CDR3 contains 14 residues. DNA for the CDR3: TGTGCCAGCAGTGCGGGACACCAGCAAGAGACCCAGTACTTC. It specifies CASSAGHQQETQYF. Based on the CDR3 plus reference TRBV2 and TRBJ2-5, the full variable domain is EPEVTQTPSHQVTQMGQEVILRCVPISNHLYFYWYRQILGQKVEFLVSFYNNEISEKSEIFDDQFSVERPDGSNFTLKIRSTKLEDSAMYFCASSAGHQQETQYFGPGTRLLVL.

V usage is TRBV7-6 and J usage is TRBJ2-7; TRBD1 matches 8 bases. Germline trimming cut 1 base from V and 8 bases from J; bases unmatched to any gene: 10. The CDR3 contains 15 residues. Germline V gene sequence: CDR1 SGHVS, CDR2 FNYEAQ. The CDR3 here is CASSLEHGQGPKQYF. The DNA of the CDR3 is TGTGCCAGCAGCTTAGAGCACGGACAGGGCCCAAAGCAGTACTTC.

The chain combines TRBV9 with TRBJ1-2; tentatively, D is TRBD1 (5 bases). This CDR3 is 15 amino acids long. V dropped 0 bases and J dropped 5 bases, with 14 bases sitting between them. Germline V CDR1 and CDR2: SGDLS, YYNGEE. The CDR3 loop reads CASSVAGGGRYGYTF. CDR3 sequence (DNA): TGTGCCAGCAGCGTAGCTGGGGGGGGAAGATATGGCTACACCTTC.

This clone was observed once. V and J are TRBV4-1 and TRBJ2-2; 7 bases fit TRBD2. J was trimmed by 5 bases and V by 5 bases; bases with no gene match: 8. The CDR3 runs 15 residues. From germline, CDR1 is MGHRA and CDR2 YSYEKL. CDR3 region: CASSASGGGTGELFF. In DNA, the CDR3 is TGCGCCAGCAGCGCGTCGGGGGGAGGGACCGGGGAGCTGTTTTTT.

This clone was seen only a few times. In nucleotides, the CDR3 is TGTGCCAGTAGTATACCGGAGTTCACTGAAGCTTTCTTT. Translating it yields CASSIPEFTEAFF. This chain joins TRBV19 and TRBJ1-1; no clear D gene. This CDR3 is built from 13 residues. Trimming removed 2 bases at V and 4 bases at J, with 8 bases between. The germline V gene has CDR1 LNHDA and CDR2 SQIVND (reference sequence). The variable domain in full, completed from reference TRBV19 and TRBJ1-1, reads DGGITQSPKYLFRKEGQNVTLSCEQNLNHDAMYWYRQDPGQGLRLIYYSQIVNDFQKGDIAEGYSVSREKKESFPLTVTSAQKNPTAFYLCASSIPEFTEAFFGQGTRLTVV.

The rearrangement joins TRBV2 to TRBJ2-1; D gene unclear. Deletions cut 7 bases from V and 7 bases from J, with 11 bases between. This CDR3 contains 12 residues. Germline CDR1 reads SNHLY; CDR2 reads FYNNEI. This CDR3 reads CASTEGFNEQFF. DNA for the CDR3: TGTGCCAGCACCGAAGGATTTAATGAGCAGTTCTTC. Looking up the rest from reference TRBV2 and TRBJ2-1 gives the full variable domain: EPEVTQTPSHQVTQMGQEVILRCVPISNHLYFYWYRQILGQKVEFLVSFYNNEISEKSEIFDDQFSVERPDGSNFTLKIRSTKLEDSAMYFCASTEGFNEQFFGPGTRLTVL.

This chain connects TRBV5-1 to TRBJ2-4; TRBD2 might be the D (6 bases). Deletions cut 4 bases from V and 7 bases from J, with 18 bases between. The CDR3 runs 15 residues. The germline CDR1 and CDR2 sequences are SGHRS and YFSETQ. For the CDR3, the DNA is TGCGCCAGCAGCACCCTCTTGGGAGGCGATAACATTCAGTACTTC. This gives the protein CASSTLLGGDNIQYF.

The chain links TRBV2 to TRBJ1-6, with D unclear. From germline, CDR1 is SNHLY and CDR2 FYNNEI. The CDR3 extends over 14 amino acids. Trimming removed 3 bases at V and 8 bases at J, with 11 bases between. This chain's CDR3 is CASSERTSYSPLHF. In DNA form, the CDR3 reads TGTGCCAGCAGTGAGAGGACGTCCTATTCACCCCTCCACTTT.

This chain joins TRBV6-5 and TRBJ1-5, with 7 bases aligning to TRBD1. The junction had 6 bases not matched to a gene; V was cut back by 5 bases and J by 8 bases. The CDR3 extends over 13 amino acids. Per the germline V gene, CDR1 is MNHEY and CDR2 is SVGAGI. Here the CDR3 reads CASSRQGLEPQHF. The CDR3 DNA reads TGTGCCAGCAGTCGACAGGGTTTGGAGCCCCAGCATTTT.

This chain connects TRBV19 to TRBJ1-6, with 7 nucleotides matching TRBD1. V shed 6 bases and J 9 bases; nucleotides not matched to a gene: 8. The germline V gene encodes CDR1 LNHDA and CDR2 SQIVND (reference sequence). This CDR3 contains 14 residues. The CDR3 sequence is CASRTGKEGSPLHF. CDR3 in DNA: TGTGCCAGTAGGACAGGGAAAGAGGGTTCACCCCTCCACTTT.

This chain links TRBV5-1 with TRBJ2-7; tentatively, D is TRBD1 (6 bases). V lost 0 bases and J 5 bases, leaving 18 bases between the germline ends. The CDR3 is 16 amino acids. CDR1 and CDR2 (germline): SGHRS, YFSETQ. CDR3 sequence reads: CASSLGGTTAGHEQYF. For the CDR3, the DNA is TGCGCCAGCAGCTTGGGGGGGACAACCGCAGGCCACGAGCAGTACTTC.

This clone was seen once. The chain couples TRBV9 to TRBJ2-7; D unclear. This CDR3 region has 13 residues. The ends were cut back, 2 bases at V and 2 bases at J, with 8 bases in the middle. Germline CDR1 reads SGDLS; CDR2 reads YYNGEE. In DNA, the CDR3 is TGTGCCAGCAGCGTCGATGGGGCCTACGAGCAGTACTTC. The encoded protein is CASSVDGAYEQYF. Together with reference TRBV9 and TRBJ2-7, the CDR3 gives the full variable domain: DSGVTQTPKHLITATGQRVTLRCSPRSGDLSVYWYQQSLDQGLQFLIQYYNGEERAKGNILERFSAQQFPDLHSELNLSSLELGDSALYFCASSVDGAYEQYFGPGTRLTVT.

This clone is a singleton in its sample. The rearrangement joins TRBV15 to TRBJ1-4; weak D call: TRBD1 (6 bases). Trimming took 11 bases from V and 0 from J, leaving 13 bases between them. This CDR3 is 14 amino acids long. Germline CDR1 is LNHNV and CDR2 is YYDKDF (reference sequence). The CDR3 protein is CAARTGTTNEKLFF. For the CDR3, the DNA is TGTGCCGCGAGAACAGGGACAACTAATGAAAAACTGTTTTTT.

The chain couples TRBV7-9 to TRBJ1-1; D ambiguous. Germline loops: CDR1 SEHNR, CDR2 FQNEAQ (reference sequence). The length of the CDR3 is 11 residues. The ends were cut back, 2 bases at V and 7 bases at J, with 5 bases in the middle. CDR3 protein: CASSLLGEAFF. CDR3 coding DNA: TGTGCCAGCAGCTTACTCGGTGAAGCTTTCTTT.

The genes are TRBV2 and TRBJ2-1, with 8 bases that match TRBD1. The CDR3 extends over 15 amino acids. With 4 bases clipped from V and 5 bases from J, the junction kept 7 bases outside the gene matches. Germline V lookup: CDR1 SNHLY, CDR2 FYNNEI. CDR3 in amino acids: CASSVGGQGNNEQFF. CDR3 nucleotides: TGTGCCAGCAGTGTCGGCGGACAGGGAAACAATGAGCAGTTCTTC.

This chain uses TRBV18 with TRBJ2-1; possible D gene TRBD1, 6 bases. The CDR3 contains 13 residues. Per the germline V gene, CDR1 is KGHSH and CDR2 is LQKENI. Trimming removed 0 bases from V and 6 bases from J, with 6 bases in between. The CDR3 nucleotides are TGTGCCAGCTCACCACCGGACAGCAATGAGCAGTTCTTC. It translates to CASSPPDSNEQFF.

The V and J genes are TRBV7-2 and TRBJ1-2; no definite D call. Germline V lookup: CDR1 SGHTA, CDR2 FQGNSA. V gave up 2 bases and J gave up 8 bases, with 12 bases separating them. This CDR3 has 13 amino acids. The CDR3 region has the DNA TGTGCCAGCAGCTTATATTGGGAGGACGGCTACACCTTC. It codes for CASSLYWEDGYTF.

This clone was observed once. V gene TRBV7-2 combines with J gene TRBJ2-3, with D possibly matching TRBD1 (7 bases). V was shortened by 1 base and J by 0 bases, with 11 bases between the two germline ends. This CDR3 is built from 16 residues. The germline V gene encodes CDR1 SGHTA and CDR2 FQGNSA. Here the CDR3 reads CASSLVAGQSTDTQYF. The CDR3 DNA follows: TGTGCCAGCAGCTTAGTCGCGGGACAGAGCACAGATACGCAGTATTTT.

This clone has just a few counts. At one end, the junction sequence differs from germline, possibly due to a read error. The V call is TRBV23-1, the J call TRBJ1-2; 7 bases agree with TRBD1. TRBV23-1 is given ORF status, its function remaining uncertain. The CDR3 totals 12 residues. DNA of the CDR3: TGCGCCAGCCTCCCACTCGGGGTACAGGGGTCTTTC. Translating it yields CASLPLGVQGSF.

The chain recombines TRBV5-1 with TRBJ2-7; 9 bases fit TRBD1. This CDR3 region has 16 residues. V lost 4 bases to trimming and J lost 4 bases; unmatched junction nucleotides: 12. The V gene's germline CDR1 is SGHRS and CDR2 YFSETQ. Here the CDR3 reads CASSPGPGQGRYEQYF. The CDR3 region has the DNA TGCGCCAGCAGCCCGGGTCCGGGACAGGGACGGTACGAGCAGTACTTC.

The chain links TRBV29-1 to TRBJ2-5; D is ambiguous. V was cut by 4 bases and J by 0 bases, with 6 bases left in between. This CDR3 is 12 amino acids long. Germline V lookup: CDR1 SQVTM, CDR2 ANQGSEA. The CDR3 region is CSVVLHQETQYF. For the CDR3, the DNA is TGCAGCGTTGTCCTCCACCAAGAGACCCAGTACTTC.

J is TRBJ1-2 and V is TRBV18; perhaps TRBD1 as D (6 bases). Between the trimmed V and J ends, which lost 6 bases and 0 bases, there was a span of 17 bases. Germline V gives CDR1 KGHSH, CDR2 LQKENI. This CDR3 is built from 16 residues. CDR3 coding DNA: TGTGCCAGCTCCCTCGGACAGTTCTCTCCTAACTATGGCTACACCTTC. The encoded protein is CASSLGQFSPNYGYTF. Combining the CDR3 with reference TRBV18 and TRBJ1-2 gives the whole variable domain NAGVMQNPRHLVRRRGQEARLRCSPMKGHSHVYWYRQLPEEGLKFMVYLQKENIIDESGMPKERFSAEFPKEGPSILRIQQVVRGDSAAYFCASSLGQFSPNYGYTFGSGTRLTVV.

There are a few counts of this clone. V is TRBV5-1 and J is TRBJ2-5, with 11 nucleotides matching TRBD2. J gave up 5 bases and V 0 bases, and 6 bases lay outside the gene matches. From germline, CDR1 is SGHRS and CDR2 YFSETQ. The CDR3 totals 16 residues. The CDR3 reads CASSLGSPSGRETQYF. Here the CDR3 DNA reads TGCGCCAGCAGCTTGGGAAGTCCTAGCGGGAGGGAGACCCAGTACTTC.

V usage is TRBV10-3 and J usage is TRBJ2-5; D is perhaps TRBD1 (5 bases). Germline CDR1 reads ENHRY; CDR2 reads SYGVKD. This CDR3 spans 13 amino acids. The CDR3 coding sequence is TGTGGGGTAGGGGATATGGGCTTCAAGACCCAGTACTTC. Amino acids: CGVGDMGFKTQYF.

The chain links TRBV7-9 to TRBJ1-1; D remains ambiguous. The germline V gene encodes CDR1 SEHNR and CDR2 FQNEAQ (reference sequence). Trimming pared 11 bases from V and 5 bases from J, leaving 12 bases between. The CDR3 length is 11 residues. The CDR3 sequence is CAWVGVTEAFF. In DNA, the CDR3 is TGTGCCTGGGTCGGGGTAACTGAAGCTTTCTTT.